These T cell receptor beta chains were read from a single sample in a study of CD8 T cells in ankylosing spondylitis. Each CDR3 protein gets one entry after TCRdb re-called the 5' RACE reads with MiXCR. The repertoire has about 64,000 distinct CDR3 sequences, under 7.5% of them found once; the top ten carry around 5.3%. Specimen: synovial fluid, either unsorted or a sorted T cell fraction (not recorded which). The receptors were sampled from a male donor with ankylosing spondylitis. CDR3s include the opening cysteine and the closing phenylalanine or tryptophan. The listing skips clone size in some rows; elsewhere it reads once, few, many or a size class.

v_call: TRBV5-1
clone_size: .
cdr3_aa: CASSLVLGAQDIQYF

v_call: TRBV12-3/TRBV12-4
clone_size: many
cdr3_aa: CASSPDGTEAFF

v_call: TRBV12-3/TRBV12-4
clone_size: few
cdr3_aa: CASSRGVHEQYF

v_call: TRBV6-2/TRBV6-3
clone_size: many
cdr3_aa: CASMKTPERNEQYF

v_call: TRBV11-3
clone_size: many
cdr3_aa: CASSLGRRGNSPLHF

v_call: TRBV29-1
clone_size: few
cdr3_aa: CSVEGSSTGYGYTF

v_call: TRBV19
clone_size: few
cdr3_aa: CASTPTHGRANYGYTF

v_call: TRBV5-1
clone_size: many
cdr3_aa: CASSPSGAGTDTQYF

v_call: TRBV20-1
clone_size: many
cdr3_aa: CRALRTVVGELFF

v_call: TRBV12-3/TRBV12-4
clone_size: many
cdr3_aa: CASSPRPGLASGTQYF

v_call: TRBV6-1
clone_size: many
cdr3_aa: CASTGQGYGNTIYF

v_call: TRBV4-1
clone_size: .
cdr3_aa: CASSQDRGPYGYTF

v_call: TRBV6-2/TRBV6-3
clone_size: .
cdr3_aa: CASSGPRGQFF

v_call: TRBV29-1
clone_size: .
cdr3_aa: CSVRTFAVSRAGTEAFF

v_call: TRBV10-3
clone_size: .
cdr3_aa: CAPEGANTEAFF

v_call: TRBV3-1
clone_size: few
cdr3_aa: CASSLHPGTRGFDEQFF

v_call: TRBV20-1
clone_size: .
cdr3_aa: CSAINAGLRSEQYF

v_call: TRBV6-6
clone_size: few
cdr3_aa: CASSWVSNTEAFF

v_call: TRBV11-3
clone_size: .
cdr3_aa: CASSLRRDLGGYTF

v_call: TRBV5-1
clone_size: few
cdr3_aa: CASSLDLGLGETQYF

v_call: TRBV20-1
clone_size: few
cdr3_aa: CSACAYGPRREKLFF

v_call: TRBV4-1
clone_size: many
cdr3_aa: CASSQDSDGIELFF

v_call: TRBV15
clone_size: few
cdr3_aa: CATKGHQGSDEKLFF

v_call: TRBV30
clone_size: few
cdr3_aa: CAWTDSYEQYF

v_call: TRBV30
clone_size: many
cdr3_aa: CAWRTTWAEAFF

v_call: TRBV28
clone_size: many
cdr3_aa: CASQVDRGSTEAFF

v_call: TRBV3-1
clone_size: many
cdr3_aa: CASSHEWGGYGYTF

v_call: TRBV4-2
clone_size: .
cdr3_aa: CASSRPTDLYGYTF

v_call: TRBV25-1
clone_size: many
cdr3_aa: CASSDLEVGLYEQYF

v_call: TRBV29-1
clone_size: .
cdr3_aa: CTTTGRGGGQETQYF

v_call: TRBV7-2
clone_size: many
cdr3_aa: CASSLVGTIYEQYF

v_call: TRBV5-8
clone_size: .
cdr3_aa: CASSHTDRGREQYF

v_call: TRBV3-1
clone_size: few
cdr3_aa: CASSQEKLSGTSGLAKNIQYF

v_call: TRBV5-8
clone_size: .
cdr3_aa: CASRARGNTEAFF

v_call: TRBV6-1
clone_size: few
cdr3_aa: CASTPGNGRAGNEQFF

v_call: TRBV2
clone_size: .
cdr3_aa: CASSDGTGRATQYF

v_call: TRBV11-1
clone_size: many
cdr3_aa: CASSLTGVVYEQYF

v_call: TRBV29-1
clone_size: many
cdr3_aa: CSVVVGQGTEAFF

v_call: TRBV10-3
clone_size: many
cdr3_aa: CAIRGGQDNQPQHF

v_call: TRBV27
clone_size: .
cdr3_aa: CASSSGETPYEQYF

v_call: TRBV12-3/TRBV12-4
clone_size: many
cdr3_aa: CASSLTGTSDNEQFF

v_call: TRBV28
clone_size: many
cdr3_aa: CASSRLGEYYGYTF

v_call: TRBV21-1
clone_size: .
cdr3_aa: CASSTQGAPSPLRELLRYEQYF

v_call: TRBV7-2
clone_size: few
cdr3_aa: CASSLALASGGYEQYF

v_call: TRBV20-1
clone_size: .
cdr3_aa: CSAQGPGNTIYF

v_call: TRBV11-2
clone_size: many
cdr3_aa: CASSLGSGENRAYEQYF

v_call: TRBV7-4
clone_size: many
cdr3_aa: CASSSYNVEREGANTGELFF

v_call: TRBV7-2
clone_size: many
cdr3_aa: CASSLVGSTDTQYF

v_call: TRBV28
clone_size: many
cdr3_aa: CASSRQTSAQETQYF

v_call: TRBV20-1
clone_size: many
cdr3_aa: CSASYRTYHEQFF

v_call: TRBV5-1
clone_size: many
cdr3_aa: CASNPTGPGGTDTQYF

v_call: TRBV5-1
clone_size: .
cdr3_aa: CASSLPGTGDTGELFF

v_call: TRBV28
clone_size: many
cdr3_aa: CASSLAAGRYGYTF